This TCR beta chain was observed in a study of OX40 agonist ivuxolimab in advanced cancers. Study background: Ivuxolimab was administered intravenously to patients at 0.01 to 10 mg/kg every 2 weeks. Those treated in dose escalation had hepatocellular carcinoma, melanoma, renal cell cancer or head and neck cancer. Three patients had partial responses: one hepatocellular carcinoma, two cutaneous melanoma.

CDR3 length: 13 amino acids. The V gene's germline CDR1 is SGHDN and CDR2 FVKESK. V shed 5 bases and J shed 0 bases, with 5 bases lying between them. TCRdb's copy holds only in-frame clones and misses some; the assay was immunoSEQ multiplex PCR. This repertoire shows approximately 100,000 clones, about nine tenths found once; its top ten account for approximately 0.52%. The receptor comes from an adult with an advanced solid tumor such as melanoma, head and neck, liver or kidney cancer. The J gene is TRBJ1-5, the V gene TRBV14; D call uncertain. The material was CD4+ or CD8+ T cells sorted from blood, obtained in a trial of the OX40 agonist ivuxolimab. DNA of the CDR3: TGTGCCAGCAGCTCCCATAGCAATCAGCCCCAGCATTTT. Translated: CASSSHSNQPQHF.